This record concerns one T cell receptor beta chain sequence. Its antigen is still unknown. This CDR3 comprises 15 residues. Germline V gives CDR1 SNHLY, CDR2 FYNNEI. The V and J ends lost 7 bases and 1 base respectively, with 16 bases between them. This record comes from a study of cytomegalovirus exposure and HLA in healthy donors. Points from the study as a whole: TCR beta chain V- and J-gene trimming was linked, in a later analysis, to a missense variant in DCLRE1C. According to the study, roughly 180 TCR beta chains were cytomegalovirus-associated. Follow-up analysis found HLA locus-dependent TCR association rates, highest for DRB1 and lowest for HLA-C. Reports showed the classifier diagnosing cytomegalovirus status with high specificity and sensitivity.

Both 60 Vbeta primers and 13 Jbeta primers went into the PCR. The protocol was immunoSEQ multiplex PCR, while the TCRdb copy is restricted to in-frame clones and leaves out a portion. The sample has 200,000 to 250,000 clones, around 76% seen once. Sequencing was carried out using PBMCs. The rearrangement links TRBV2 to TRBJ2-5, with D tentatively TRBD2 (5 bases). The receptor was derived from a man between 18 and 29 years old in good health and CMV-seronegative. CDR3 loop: CASMGGPPPQETQYF. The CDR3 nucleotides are TGTGCCAGCATGGGCGGGCCACCCCCCCAAGAGACCCAGTACTTC.